This passage covers 20 T cell receptor beta chains from one sample sequenced in a study of identical twins. Via MiXCR, TCRdb re-called the 5' RACE reads, giving one row per CDR3 protein. This sample has 500,000 to 700,000 distinct CDR3 sequences, with less than 9% found just once. These data were also filed under a second study, of yellow fever vaccine responses in identical twins.

Sequencing was carried out using PBMCs. The receptors derive from a young woman in good health.

This clonotype was detected many times. The chain carries TRBV29-1 and TRBJ2-3; D unresolved. Trimming stripped 4 bases from V and 6 bases from J, with 2 bases between. This CDR3 is built from 9 residues. CDR1 is SQVTM and CDR2 is ANQGSEA in the germline V gene. This chain's CDR3 is CSVGDTQYF. The CDR3 DNA follows: TGCAGCGTTGGGGATACGCAGTATTTT.

This clonotype was counted many times. The chain uses TRBV11-2 and TRBJ1-1; D may be TRBD1 (5 bases). V lost 5 bases to trimming and J lost 5 bases, with 18 bases between them. The germline CDR1 and CDR2 sequences are SGHAT and FQNNGV. The CDR3 has 15 amino acids. CDR3 sequence: CASSPPLIGATEAFF. The DNA for the CDR3 is TGTGCCAGCAGCCCACCTCTGATAGGGGCAACTGAAGCTTTCTTT.

This clonotype was observed a handful of times. The V gene is TRBV7-2, the J gene TRBJ2-1; 10 bases map to TRBD2. Unmatched junction bases numbered 8, after V lost 1 base and J lost 8 bases. Germline V gene data show CDR1 as SGHTA and CDR2 as FQGNSA. The CDR3 runs 16 residues. This chain's CDR3 is CASSLVESSGGDEQFF. The CDR3 DNA reads as TGTGCCAGCAGCTTAGTTGAGTCTAGCGGGGGTGATGAGCAGTTCTTC.

This rearrangement joins TRBV27 to TRBJ1-6; 8 positions agree with TRBD1. Trimming took 5 bases from V and 10 from J; bases not matched to a gene: 10. In germline, CDR1 is MNHEY, CDR2 SMNVEV (reference sequence). The CDR3 runs to 15 residues. CDR3 sequence: CASSKDWTGRSPLHF. In DNA, the CDR3 is TGTGCCAGCAGTAAAGACTGGACAGGGAGATCACCCCTCCACTTT.

The V gene is TRBV20-1, the J gene TRBJ1-5; a possible D gene is TRBD1 (6 bases). CDR1 and CDR2 (germline): DFQATT, SNEGSKA (reference sequence). This CDR3 has 16 residues. CDR3 in amino acids: CSATAGTGFGNQPQHF. Written as DNA, the CDR3 is TGCAGCGCCACAGCGGGAACAGGGTTTGGGAATCAGCCCCAGCATTTT.

Only a few counts were recorded for this clonotype. This chain links TRBV5-5 with TRBJ2-2; 8 bases are shared with TRBD2. This CDR3 is 18 amino acids long. CDR1 is SGHKS and CDR2 is YYEKEE in the germline V gene (reference sequence). The ends lost 1 base at V and 0 bases at J; junction bases unmatched: 8. CDR3 DNA sequence: TGTGCCAGCAGCTTGAACGGGAGGGCGTTCGCGAACACCGGGGAGCTGTTTTTT. It is translated as CASSLNGRAFANTGELFF.

This clonotype has a handful of counts. The chain couples TRBV14 to TRBJ2-3, with 7 positions matching TRBD2. Per germline, CDR1 SGHDN and CDR2 FVKESK. Losses at the gene ends were 2 bases for V and 2 bases for J; bases not matched to a gene: 10. The CDR3 is made up of 17 amino acids. The CDR3 nucleotides read TGTGCCAGCAGCCAAAGACTGGGCGGGGGAAACACAGATACGCAGTATTTT. Translation: CASSQRLGGGNTDTQYF. Supplemented by reference TRBV14 and TRBJ2-3, the full variable domain reads EAGVTQFPSHSVIEKGQTVTLRCDPISGHDNLYWYRRVMGKEIKFLLHFVKESKQDESGMPNNRFLAERTGGTYSTLKVQPAELEDSGVYFCASSQRLGGGNTDTQYFGPGTRLTVL.

V and J are TRBV20-1 and TRBJ1-2; D perhaps matches TRBD1 (6 bases). Between the trimmed V and J ends, which lost 1 base and 4 bases, there was a span of 19 bases. This CDR3 region has 16 residues. Germline V CDR1 and CDR2: DFQATT, SNEGSKA (reference sequence). The CDR3 protein is CSARVGQRLGLYGYTF. CDR3 bases: TGCAGTGCTAGAGTTGGACAGAGATTGGGGCTCTATGGCTACACCTTC.

There are a few counts of this clonotype. The V gene is TRBV6-1, the J gene TRBJ2-3; D is possibly TRBD1 (6 bases). CDR3 length: 17 amino acids. Trimming removed 5 bases from V and 0 bases from J, with 18 bases in between. The germline V gene encodes CDR1 MNHNS and CDR2 SASEGT. This CDR3 is CASSPQGTFSSTDTQYF. The CDR3 bases are TGTGCCAGCAGTCCACAGGGCACTTTTTCTAGCACAGATACGCAGTATTTT.

CDR3 residues: CSARVRTGGRETQYF. The CDR3 region has the DNA TGCAGTGCTAGAGTCCGGACAGGGGGCCGAGAGACCCAGTACTTC. The rearrangement joins TRBV20-1 to TRBJ2-5, with 11 nucleotides matching TRBD1. The CDR3 is 15 amino acids. V lost 1 base to trimming and J lost 4 bases; unmatched junction nucleotides: 5. Germline V gene sequence: CDR1 DFQATT, CDR2 SNEGSKA (reference sequence).

Many counts were recorded for this clonotype. The V call is TRBV12-3 or TRBV12-4, the J call TRBJ2-3, with D maybe TRBD2 (5 bases). Trimming shortened V by 5 bases and J by 6 bases, and 18 bases separated the two germline ends. The CDR3 sequence is 15 residues long. CDR3 bases: TGTGCCAGCAGTCCCCGGAGAGTGGAGGCGGATACGCAGTATTTT. Protein product: CASSPRRVEADTQYF.

CDR3: CASSLSSPGELFF. The CDR3 DNA sequence: TGTGCCAGCAGCCTTAGTAGCCCCGGGGAGCTGTTTTTT. The rearrangement links TRBV5-6 to TRBJ2-2, with D uncertain. Trimming shortened V by 4 bases and J by 6 bases, and 10 bases separated the two germline ends. CDR3 length: 13 amino acids. Germline loops: CDR1 SGHDT, CDR2 YYEEEE. The whole variable domain, remainder taken from reference TRBV5-6 and TRBJ2-2, is DAGVTQSPTHLIKTRGQQVTLRCSPKSGHDTVSWYQQALGQGPQFIFQYYEEEERQRGNFPDRFSGHQFPNYSSELNVNALLLGDSALYLCASSLSSPGELFFGEGSRLTVL.

CDR3 nucleotide sequence: TGTGCCACCAGCATAACCGCGGGTCGCTCCTACAATGAGCAGTTCTTC. This translates into CATSITAGRSYNEQFF. The rearrangement uses TRBV15 and TRBJ2-1, with a possible D match to TRBD2 (5 bases). V was pared by 4 bases and J by 0 bases, with 13 bases between. The CDR3 is 16 residues long. Germline V gives CDR1 LNHNV, CDR2 YYDKDF (reference sequence).

This clonotype has a count of ten or more. This chain uses TRBV4-1 with TRBJ1-1, with D maybe TRBD1 (6 bases). CDR1 and CDR2 (germline): MGHRA, YSYEKL. V was pared by 3 bases and J by 4 bases, with 9 bases between. This CDR3 spans 13 amino acids. This CDR3 reads CASSHTGITEAFF. CDR3 DNA: TGCGCCAGCAGCCATACAGGGATCACTGAAGCTTTCTTT.

V and J are TRBV5-8 and TRBJ2-3; D may be TRBD2 (5 bases). Deletions cut 4 bases from V and 6 bases from J, with 12 bases between. Germline V gives CDR1 SGHTS, CDR2 YDEGEE. This CDR3 is 13 amino acids long. CDR3 loop: CASSPGVLDTQYF. Written as DNA, the CDR3 is TGTGCCAGCAGCCCCGGGGTCCTCGATACGCAGTATTTT.

The CDR3 DNA is TGTGCCAGCAGCCCCCCGGGGCATGGCTACACCTTC. Protein sequence: CASSPPGHGYTF. V usage is TRBV6-5 and J usage is TRBJ1-2, with D perhaps TRBD1 (5 bases). V lost 6 bases and J 6 bases, leaving 11 bases between the germline ends. CDR1 and CDR2 from the germline V gene are MNHEY and SVGAGI. The CDR3 consists of 12 residues.

J is TRBJ1-3 and V is TRBV12-3 or TRBV12-4; D possibly corresponds to TRBD1 (5 bases). The CDR3 covers 13 residues. The ends were cut back, 3 bases at V and 7 bases at J, with 10 bases in the middle. CDR3: CASSLPGRNTIYF. CDR3 sequence (DNA): TGTGCCAGCAGTTTGCCAGGGAGGAACACCATATATTTT.

CDR3 in DNA: TGCAGCGGTGGGCGGGACAGTCATTCAGAGACCCAGTACTTC. This sequence encodes CSGGRDSHSETQYF. J is TRBJ2-5 and V is TRBV29-1; TRBD1 might be the D (7 bases). Trimming took off 7 bases at V and 4 bases at J, with 19 bases between the two ends. This CDR3 has 14 amino acids. Germline V CDR1 and CDR2: SQVTM, ANQGSEA. Combining the CDR3 with reference TRBV29-1 and TRBJ2-5 gives the whole variable domain SAVISQKPSRDICQRGTSLTIQCQVDSQVTMMFWYRQQPGQSLTLIATANQGSEATYESGFVIDKFPISRPNLTFSTLTVSNMSPEDSSIYLCSGGRDSHSETQYFGPGTRLLVL.

This clonotype showed up just a few times. The chain links TRBV5-5 to TRBJ1-6, with 9 bases aligning to TRBD1. Germline lookup yields CDR1 SGHKS and CDR2 YYEKEE (reference sequence). The V and J ends lost 0 bases and 7 bases, in that order; junction bases with no gene match: 8. The CDR3 spans 17 residues. The CDR3 region is CASSLAWTGVSNSPLHF. DNA of the CDR3: TGTGCCAGCAGCTTGGCGTGGACAGGGGTCTCAAATTCACCCCTCCACTTT.

A few counts support this clonotype. This chain links TRBV29-1 with TRBJ2-5; 10 nucleotides align to TRBD2. Trimming took 4 bases from V and 4 from J; bases not matched to a gene: 3. CDR1 is SQVTM, CDR2 ANQGSEA, per germline. There are 13 residues in the CDR3. The CDR3 DNA follows: TGCAGCGTTGCGGTAGCGGGAGGAGAGACCCAGTACTTC. Amino acids: CSVAVAGGETQYF.